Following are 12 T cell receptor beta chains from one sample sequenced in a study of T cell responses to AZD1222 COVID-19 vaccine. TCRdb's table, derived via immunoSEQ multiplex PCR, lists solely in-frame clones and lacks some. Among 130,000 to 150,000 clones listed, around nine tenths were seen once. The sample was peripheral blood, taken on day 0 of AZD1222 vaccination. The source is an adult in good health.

The CDR3 spells CASSEGTGSTDTQYF. Here the CDR3 DNA reads TGTGCCAGCAGTGAAGGAACGGGTAGCACAGATACGCAGTATTTT. The V gene is TRBV6-1, the J gene TRBJ2-3, with D unclear. Looked up from germline, CDR1 is MNHNS and CDR2 is SASEGT. Trimming shortened V by 1 base and J by 0 bases, and 8 bases separated the two germline ends. The CDR3 sequence is 15 residues long.

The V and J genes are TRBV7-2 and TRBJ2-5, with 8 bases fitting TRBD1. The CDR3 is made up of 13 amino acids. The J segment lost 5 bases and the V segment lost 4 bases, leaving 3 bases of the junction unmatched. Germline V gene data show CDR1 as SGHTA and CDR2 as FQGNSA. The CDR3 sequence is CASSSTGVETQYF. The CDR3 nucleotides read TGTGCCAGCAGCTCGACAGGGGTGGAGACCCAGTACTTC.

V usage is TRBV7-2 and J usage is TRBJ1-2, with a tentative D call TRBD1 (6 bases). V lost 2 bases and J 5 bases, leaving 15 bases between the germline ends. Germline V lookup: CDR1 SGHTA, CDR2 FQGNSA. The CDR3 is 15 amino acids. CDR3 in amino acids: CASSLRGGDRYGYTF. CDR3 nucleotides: TGTGCCAGCAGCTTAAGGGGGGGAGATCGGTATGGCTACACCTTC.

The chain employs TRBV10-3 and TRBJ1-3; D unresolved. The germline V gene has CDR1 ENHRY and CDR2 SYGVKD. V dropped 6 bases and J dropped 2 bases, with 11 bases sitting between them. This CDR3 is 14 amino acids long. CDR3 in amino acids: CAIRSLAAGNTIYF. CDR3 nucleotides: TGTGCCATCAGGTCATTGGCCGCTGGAAACACCATATATTTT.

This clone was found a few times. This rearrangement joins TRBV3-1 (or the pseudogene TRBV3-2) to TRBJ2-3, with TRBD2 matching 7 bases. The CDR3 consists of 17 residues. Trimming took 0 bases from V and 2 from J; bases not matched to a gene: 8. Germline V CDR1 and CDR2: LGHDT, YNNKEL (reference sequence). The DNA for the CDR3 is TGTGCCAGCAGCCAAGAACGGGACTATGGTTACACAGATACGCAGTATTTT. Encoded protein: CASSQERDYGYTDTQYF.

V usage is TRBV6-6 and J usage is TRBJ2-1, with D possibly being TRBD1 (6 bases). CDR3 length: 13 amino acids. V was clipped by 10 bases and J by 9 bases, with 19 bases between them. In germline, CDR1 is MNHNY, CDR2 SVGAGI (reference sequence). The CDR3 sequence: CATEPAQGPEQFF. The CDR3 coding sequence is TGTGCCACCGAACCCGCCCAGGGGCCTGAGCAGTTCTTC.

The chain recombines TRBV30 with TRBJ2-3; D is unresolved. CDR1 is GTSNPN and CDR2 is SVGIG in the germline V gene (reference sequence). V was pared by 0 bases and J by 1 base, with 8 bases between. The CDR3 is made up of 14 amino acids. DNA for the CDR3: TGTGCCTGGAGTGTATATGGCCGCACAGATACGCAGTATTTT. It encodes CAWSVYGRTDTQYF.

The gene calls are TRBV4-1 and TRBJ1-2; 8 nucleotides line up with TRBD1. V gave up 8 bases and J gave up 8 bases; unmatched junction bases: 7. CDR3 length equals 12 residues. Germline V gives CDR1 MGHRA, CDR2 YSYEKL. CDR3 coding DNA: TGCGCCAGCGGACAGGGAGTAGGGGGCTACACCTTC. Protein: CASGQGVGGYTF.

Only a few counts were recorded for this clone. The CDR3 loop is CASSGGPSRAGELFF. The CDR3 bases are TGTGCCAGCAGCGGGGGACCCAGCAGGGCCGGGGAGCTGTTTTTT. This sequence joins TRBV5-4 and TRBJ2-2; D may be TRBD1 or TRBD2 (5 bases each). V dropped 4 bases and J dropped 6 bases, with 16 bases sitting between them. The germline V gene has CDR1 SGHNT and CDR2 YYREEE (reference sequence). The CDR3 extends over 15 amino acids.

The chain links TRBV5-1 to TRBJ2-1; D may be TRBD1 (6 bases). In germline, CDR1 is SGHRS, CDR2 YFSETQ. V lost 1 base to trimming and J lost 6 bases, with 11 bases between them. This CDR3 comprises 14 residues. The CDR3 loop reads CASSLTGLGNEQFF. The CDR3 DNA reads TGCGCCAGCAGCTTGACAGGGCTGGGCAATGAGCAGTTCTTC.

DNA of the CDR3: TGTGCCAGCAGCGTGGGACAAACGGCTTTCTTT. It encodes CASSVGQTAFF. The chain recombines TRBV7-9 with TRBJ1-1, with D perhaps TRBD1 (6 bases). V lost 5 bases and J 11 bases, leaving 12 bases between the germline ends. Per germline, CDR1 SEHNR and CDR2 FQNEAQ (reference sequence). This CDR3 has 11 residues.

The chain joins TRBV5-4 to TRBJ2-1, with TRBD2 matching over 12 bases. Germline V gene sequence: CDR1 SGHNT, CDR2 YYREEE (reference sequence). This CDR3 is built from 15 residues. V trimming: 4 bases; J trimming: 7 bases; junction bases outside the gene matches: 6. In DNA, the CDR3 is TGTGCCAGCAGCATTCTAGCGGGAGGGCCGAATGAGCAGTTCTTC. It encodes CASSILAGGPNEQFF.